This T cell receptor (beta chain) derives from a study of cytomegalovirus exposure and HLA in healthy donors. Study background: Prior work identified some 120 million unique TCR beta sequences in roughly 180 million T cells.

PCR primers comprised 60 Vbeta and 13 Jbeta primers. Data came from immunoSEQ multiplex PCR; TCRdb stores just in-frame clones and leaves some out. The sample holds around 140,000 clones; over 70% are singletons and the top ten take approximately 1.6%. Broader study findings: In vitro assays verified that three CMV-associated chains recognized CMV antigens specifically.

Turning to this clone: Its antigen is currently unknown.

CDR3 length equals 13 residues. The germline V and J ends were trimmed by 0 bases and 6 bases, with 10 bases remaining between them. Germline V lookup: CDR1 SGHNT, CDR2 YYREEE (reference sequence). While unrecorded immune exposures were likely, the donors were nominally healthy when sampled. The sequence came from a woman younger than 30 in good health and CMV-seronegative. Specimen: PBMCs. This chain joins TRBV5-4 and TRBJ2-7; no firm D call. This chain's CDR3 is CASSLGARPEQYF. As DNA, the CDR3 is TGTGCCAGCAGCTTGGGTGCTAGACCCGAGCAGTACTTC.